This TCR beta chain comes out of a study of T cell responses to AZD1222 COVID-19 vaccine. The assay was immunoSEQ multiplex PCR, and TCRdb's table has in-frame clones only and misses some. The sample shows about 100,000 clones, about 90% of them seen only once. Trimming took off 4 bases at V and 7 bases at J, with 19 bases between the two ends. The CDR3 covers 14 residues. Germline lookup yields CDR1 SQVTM and CDR2 ANQGSEA. This clone was seen a single time. The clonotype originates from an adult in good health. This specimen consisted of peripheral blood, obtained on day 0 of AZD1222 vaccination. The rearrangement uses TRBV29-1 and TRBJ1-1, with a possible D match to TRBD1 (5 bases). The CDR3 DNA reads TGCAGCGTTGGGGGCCCCGACAGCACTCTTGAAGCTTTCTTT. It translates to CSVGGPDSTLEAFF.